This T cell receptor (beta chain) came from a study of T cells in Graves' hyperthyroidism and ophthalmopathy. Regions amplified from RNA transcripts were the TCR beta CDR3 regions. HTBI primers were employed in a first-round RT-PCR of the TCR CDR3. One entry per CDR3 protein, called by TCRdb with MiXCR from the multiplex PCR reads. The data show about 690,000 distinct CDR3 sequences, 15% to 20% seen once. In its sample, this clonotype was seen a few times. This CDR3 comprises 12 residues. CDR1 MDHEN and CDR2 SYDVKM come from the germline V gene. The ends were cut back, 7 bases at V and 3 bases at J, with 10 bases in the middle.

Sequences were obtained from blood. The rearrangement uses TRBV28 and TRBJ2-7; unclear D gene. The source of this sequence is a man over 45 with Graves' hyperthyroidism. CDR3 nucleotides: TGTGCCAGCATGAACAGCAACTACGAGCAGTACTTC. Amino acid sequence: CASMNSNYEQYF.